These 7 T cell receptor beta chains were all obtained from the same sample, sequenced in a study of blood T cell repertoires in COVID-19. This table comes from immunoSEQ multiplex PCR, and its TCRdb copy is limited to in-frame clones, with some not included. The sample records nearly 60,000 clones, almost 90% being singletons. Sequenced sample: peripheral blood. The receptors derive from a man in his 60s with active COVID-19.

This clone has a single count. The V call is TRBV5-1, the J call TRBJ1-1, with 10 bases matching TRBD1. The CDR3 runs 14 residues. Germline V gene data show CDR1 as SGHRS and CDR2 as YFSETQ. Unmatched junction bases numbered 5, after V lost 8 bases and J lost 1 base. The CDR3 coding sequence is TGCGCCAGTACCAGGGACAGGGGGAACACTGAAGCTTTCTTT. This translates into CASTRDRGNTEAFF.

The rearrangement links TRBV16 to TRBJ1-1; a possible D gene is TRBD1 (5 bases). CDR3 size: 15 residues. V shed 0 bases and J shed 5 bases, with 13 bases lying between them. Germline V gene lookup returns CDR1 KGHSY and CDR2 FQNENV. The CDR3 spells CASSQSGPGNTEAFF. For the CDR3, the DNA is TGTGCCAGCAGCCAATCCGGGCCAGGGAATACTGAAGCTTTCTTT.

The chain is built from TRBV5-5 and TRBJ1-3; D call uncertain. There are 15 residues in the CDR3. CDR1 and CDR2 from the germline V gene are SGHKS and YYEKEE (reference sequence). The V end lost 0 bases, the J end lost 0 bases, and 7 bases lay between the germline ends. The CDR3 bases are TGTGCCAGCAGCTTGGGCGGCCTCTCTGGAAACACCATATATTTT. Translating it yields CASSLGGLSGNTIYF.

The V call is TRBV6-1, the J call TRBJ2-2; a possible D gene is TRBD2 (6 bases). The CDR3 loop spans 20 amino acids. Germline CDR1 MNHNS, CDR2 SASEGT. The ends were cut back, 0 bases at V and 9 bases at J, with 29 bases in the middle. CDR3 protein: CASSEAGRSQGTGPLRELFF. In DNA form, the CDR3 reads TGTGCCAGCAGTGAAGCGGGGCGATCCCAAGGGACTGGGCCTTTAAGGGAGCTGTTTTTT.

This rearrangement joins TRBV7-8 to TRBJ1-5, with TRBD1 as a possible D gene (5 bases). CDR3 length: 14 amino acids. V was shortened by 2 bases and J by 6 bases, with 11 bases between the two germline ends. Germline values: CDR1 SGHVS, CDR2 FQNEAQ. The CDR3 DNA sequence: TGTGCCAGCAGCTTAAGACAGCCCGGTCAGCCCCAGCATTTT. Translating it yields CASSLRQPGQPQHF.

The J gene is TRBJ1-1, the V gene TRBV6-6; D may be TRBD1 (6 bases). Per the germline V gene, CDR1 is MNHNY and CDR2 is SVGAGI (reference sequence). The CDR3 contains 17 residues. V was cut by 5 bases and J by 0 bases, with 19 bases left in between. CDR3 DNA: TGTGCCAGCAGTCTACGGGGGGCCCAGAGTATGAACACTGAAGCTTTCTTT. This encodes CASSLRGAQSMNTEAFF.

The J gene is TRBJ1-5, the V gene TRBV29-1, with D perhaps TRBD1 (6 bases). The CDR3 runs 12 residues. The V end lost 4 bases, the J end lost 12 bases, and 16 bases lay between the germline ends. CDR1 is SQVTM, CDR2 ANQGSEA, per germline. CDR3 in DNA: TGCAGCGTTGCCCAGGCCGGGGGGCTCCAGCATTTT. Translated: CSVAQAGGLQHF.